Following are 12 T cell receptor beta chains from one sample sequenced in a study of blood T cells in healthy people across ages (dated by TCRdb to the mid-2010s). Libraries were prepared through 5' RACE. Sequencing relied on an Illumina HiSeq 2500. A second PCR of roughly 7 to 11 cycles was performed with a sample-barcoded 5' primer and a J-beta primer mix. Starting from the raw public reads, TCRdb applied fastp trimming at Q25, assembled clones with MiXCR and retained in-frame beta chains. CDR3 protein sequences are deduplicated, and each keeps its most common genes and DNA. This sample has around 1,000,000 distinct CDR3 sequences in its table, and about 25% of those were observed once. Clones ranked in the top ten supply around 0.75% of the sample. These same data were also listed under a study on T cells of mothers and their children.

What was sequenced was blood. These receptors were obtained from a girl aged 2-10 years in good health.

This chain connects TRBV4-2 to TRBJ2-7, with no clear D. TRBJ2-1 matches the DNA end more closely, so the J call is doubtful. This CDR3 spans 11 amino acids. Germline CDR1 is LGHNA and CDR2 is YNFKEQ. The CDR3 region is CASSQGTGQFF. The DNA for the CDR3 is TGTGCCAGCAGCCAAGGTACTGGGCAGTTCTTC.

The V and J genes are TRBV3-1 and TRBJ1-3; D is ambiguous. From germline, CDR1 is LGHDT and CDR2 YNNKEL (reference sequence). The V and J ends lost 2 bases and 2 bases respectively, with 10 bases between them. This CDR3 is 15 amino acids long. CDR3 sequence reads: CASSQLTHPGNTIYF. The CDR3 DNA is TGTGCCAGCAGCCAACTTACCCACCCTGGAAACACCATATATTTT.

This clonotype was recorded a few times. J is TRBJ1-4 and V is TRBV5-6; TRBD1 might be the D (5 bases). The V gene lost 0 bases and the J gene lost 6 bases, with 9 bases spanning the gap. Germline-derived CDR1 and CDR2 are SGHDT and YYEEEE. This CDR3 comprises 14 residues. In DNA, the CDR3 is TGTGCCAGCAGCTTGGTGGGGACGGATGAAAAACTGTTTTTT. It specifies CASSLVGTDEKLFF.

This clonotype has just a few counts. CDR3 sequence: CASSKGTATETQYF. The CDR3 DNA follows: TGTGCCAGCAGCAAAGGGACAGCTACCGAGACCCAGTACTTC. The V call is TRBV5-6, the J call TRBJ2-1; 7 bases are a match to TRBD1. The J call may be incorrect, as the DNA end agrees better with TRBJ2-5. The CDR3 has 14 amino acids. CDR1 is SGHDT, CDR2 YYEEEE, per germline.

This rearrangement joins TRBV12-3 or TRBV12-4 to TRBJ2-7; tentatively, D is TRBD1 (7 bases). This CDR3 has 15 amino acids. Trimming took off 6 bases at V and 3 bases at J, with 18 bases between the two ends. The CDR3 DNA reads TGTGCCAGCAGCCCAGGGGGGAGCCCTCACTACGAGCAGTACTTC. Translating gives CASSPGGSPHYEQYF.

This clonotype came up a few times. V is TRBV29-1 and J is TRBJ2-3; D is unclear. Germline V gives CDR1 SQVTM, CDR2 ANQGSEA. The germline V and J ends were trimmed by 4 bases and 4 bases, with 12 bases remaining between them. This CDR3 has 13 residues. Here the CDR3 DNA reads TGCAGCGTTGTTGGTGTCTTAGCAGATACGCAGTATTTT. This sequence encodes CSVVGVLADTQYF.

This clonotype has more than one count but fewer than ten. This chain joins TRBV4-1 and TRBJ1-4, with 10 bases identical to TRBD1. Germline V gene data show CDR1 as MGHRA and CDR2 as YSYEKL. V lost 3 bases to trimming and J lost 6 bases; unmatched junction nucleotides: 4. CDR3 length equals 15 residues. The CDR3 DNA follows: TGCGCCAGCAGCCAGTTGGGACAGGGGCATGAAAAACTGTTTTTT. Amino acid sequence: CASSQLGQGHEKLFF.

A few counts support this clonotype. The rearrangement uses TRBV27 and TRBJ1-2; D not certain. The V end lost 5 bases, the J end lost 6 bases, and 25 bases lay between the germline ends. Per germline, CDR1 MNHEY and CDR2 SMNVEV (reference sequence). The CDR3 loop spans 17 amino acids. In DNA, the CDR3 is TGTGCCAGCAGTATCAAAGGAGAAAGCCCAGGACTCCATGGCTACACCTTC. It yields the protein CASSIKGESPGLHGYTF.

This clonotype has a handful of counts. The rearrangement joins TRBV11-2 to TRBJ2-5; perhaps D is TRBD1 or TRBD2 (5 bases each). Trimming removed 5 bases from V and 7 bases from J, with 11 bases in between. The CDR3 length is 12 residues. Germline CDR1 is SGHAT and CDR2 is FQNNGV. The CDR3, as DNA: TGTGCCAGCAGCCAAGAGGGGTTGACCCAGTACTTC. Its protein is CASSQEGLTQYF.

The genes are TRBV24-1 and TRBJ2-2, with 8 bases lining up with TRBD1. Trimming cost V 6 bases and J 1 base; bases outside gene matches: 3. Germline V gene lookup returns CDR1 KGHDR and CDR2 SFDVKD. The CDR3 loop spans 15 amino acids. CDR3 loop: CATSPGTGNTGELFF. As DNA, the CDR3 is TGTGCCACCAGTCCCGGGACAGGGAACACCGGGGAGCTGTTTTTT.

The chain links TRBV28 to TRBJ2-1; D is ambiguous. V lost 6 bases to trimming and J lost 8 bases, with 11 bases between them. The CDR3 runs to 12 residues. Germline V gives CDR1 MDHEN, CDR2 SYDVKM. CDR3 loop: CASRRNQDEQFF. The DNA for the CDR3 is TGTGCCAGCAGACGAAATCAGGATGAGCAGTTCTTC. The full variable domain, in which reference TRBV28 and TRBJ2-1 provide the parts outside the CDR3, is DVKVTQSSRYLVKRTGEKVFLECVQDMDHENMFWYRQDPGLGLRLIYFSYDVKMKEKGDIPEGYSVSREKKERFSLILESASTNQTSMYLCASRRNQDEQFFGPGTRLTVL.

This sequence joins TRBV2 and TRBJ2-5; D is possibly TRBD1 (6 bases). This CDR3 has 13 amino acids. V shed 7 bases and J shed 4 bases, with 13 bases lying between them. Germline loops: CDR1 SNHLY, CDR2 FYNNEI. In DNA, the CDR3 is TGTGCCAGCAATACAGGGTTGAGAGAGACCCAGTACTTC. Its translation: CASNTGLRETQYF. Looking up the rest from reference TRBV2 and TRBJ2-5 gives the full variable domain: EPEVTQTPSHQVTQMGQEVILRCVPISNHLYFYWYRQILGQKVEFLVSFYNNEISEKSEIFDDQFSVERPDGSNFTLKIRSTKLEDSAMYFCASNTGLRETQYFGPGTRLLVL.